This TCR beta chain was profiled in a study of T cells in Graves' hyperthyroidism and ophthalmopathy. General study points: Blood samples included most of the expanded thyroid clonotypes exceeding 0.001. Ophthalmopathy prediction by the model preceded onset by a median about 6 months.

The CDR3 totals 11 residues. V dropped 6 bases and J dropped 0 bases, with 3 bases sitting between them. This clonotype was seen many times. Antigen specificity is unknown. Amplified TCR beta CDR3 regions derived from RNA transcripts. An initial round of RT-PCR targeting the TCR CDR3 relied on the HTBI primer set. TCRdb redid the calling of the multiplex PCR reads with MiXCR, one entry per CDR3 protein. This table has roughly 500,000 distinct CDR3 sequences, approximately 24% appearing once. This clonotype originated in a woman in her twenties or thirties with Graves' ophthalmopathy. The sample comprised blood. The chain couples TRBV12-3 or TRBV12-4 to TRBJ2-7; D is unresolved. The CDR3 bases are TGTGCCAGCAGGAGCTCCTACGAGCAGTACTTC. Translating it yields CASRSSYEQYF.